This T cell receptor (beta chain) originates from a study of OX40 agonist ivuxolimab in advanced cancers. For context, the study as a whole: Ivuxolimab was an agonistic, fully human IgG2 monoclonal antibody directed against OX40 (CD134), a costimulatory receptor. Intravenous ivuxolimab was administered to patients every 2 weeks at six dose levels: 0.01, 0.1, 0.3, 1.5, 3 and 10 mg/kg. Of the roughly 51 patients in dose escalation, about 20 had hepatocellular carcinoma, approximately 15 had melanoma, 9 had renal cell carcinoma and 9 had head and neck cancer. In the dose-escalation cohort, more than 75% of patients were male, and the mean age was approximately 64 years, with a range of about 23 to 85. Prior anti-PD-1, anti-PD-L1 or anti-CTLA-4 therapy was permitted, and approximately 39% of dose-escalation patients had received checkpoint inhibitors. Partial responses were achieved by three dose-escalation patients, of whom one had hepatocellular carcinoma and two had cutaneous melanoma. The purpose of peripheral TCRbeta sequencing was to test whether ivuxolimab changed TCR sequence diversity and led to clonal T-cell expansion. The monotherapy dose-escalation portion (N ≈ 52 patients) of the phase I ivuxolimab trial is reported in the paper.

Genomic DNA was isolated from the sorted cells so that the TCRbeta CDR3 region could be sequenced. TCRbeta CDR3 regions were sequenced using the immunoSEQ Assay. TCRdb provides this immuneACCESS table in a form limited to in-frame rearrangements. Some clones are lacking; in checked studies, under half of them reflect an unresolved V gene, and why the rest are absent is not known. This sample holds about 93,000 clones; 94% were observed only once. The ten largest clones represent roughly 2.6% of the sample. Regarding this clone: Its antigen is currently not known. Base qualities are not provided; no much larger clone lies one nucleotide away.

The trial excluded patients who had a history of autoimmune disease or were on systemic immunosuppression. Peripheral blood for TCR sequencing was collected from all dose cohorts at baseline, on cycle 4 day 1, and on cycle 7 day 1. The samples were drawn from a first-in-human, open-label, multicenter phase I dose-escalation trial of ivuxolimab. Adults with locally advanced or metastatic melanoma, renal cell, hepatocellular, or head and neck squamous cell carcinoma were enrolled in the trial. CD4+ and CD8+ T cells were sorted separately from peripheral blood before TCR sequencing. Overall results and qualifications from the work: In partial responders in the 0.1-3.0 mg/kg groups, normalized peripheral clonal expansion was found to be among the lowest, especially among CD8+ T cells. At doses from 0.1 to 3.0 mg/kg, clonal expansion was seen in both CD4+ and CD8+ blood T cells between baseline and week 6. After ivuxolimab, CD8+ T cells had more expanded clones than CD4+ T cells on average. The antigen specificity of the clonally expanded peripheral T cells was not determined. Low levels of normalized T-cell clonal expansion were also seen in some patients who did not respond.

The germline V gene (reference sequence) provides CDR1 MNHEY and CDR2 SMNVEV. V and J are trimmed by 2 bases and 0 bases, and the gene matches miss 1 base of the junction. The CDR3 spans 14 residues, from the cysteine through the phenylalanine. The DNA shown is the 42-base CDR3, in frame from base 1. The sequence was collected from an adult with an advanced solid tumor such as melanoma, head and neck, liver or kidney cancer. The input for sequencing was CD4+ or CD8+ T cells sorted from blood, taken in a trial of the OX40 agonist ivuxolimab. Recombination joined TRBV27 with TRBJ2-7; 7 bases in the middle match TRBD1. The CDR3 in this case is CASSLRTGSYEQYF. The DNA sequence is TGTGCCAGCAGTTTACGGACAGGCTCCTACGAGCAGTACTTC.